Following are 6 T cell receptor beta chains from one sample sequenced in a study of blood T cell repertoires in COVID-19. Only in-frame clones appear in the TCRdb table, and some are missing; sequencing was by immunoSEQ multiplex PCR. The sample consists of 300,000 to 350,000 clones, roughly 89% of them appearing once. The specimen was peripheral blood. Every receptor here comes from a man aged 25 to 40 with COVID-19, enrolled during active disease.

There are many counts of this clone. The chain employs TRBV9 and TRBJ2-3, with D perhaps TRBD2 (6 bases). This CDR3 contains 14 residues. Looked up from germline, CDR1 is SGDLS and CDR2 is YYNGEE. With 7 bases removed from V and 1 base from J, the gap between germline ends came to 13 bases. The CDR3, as DNA: TGTGCCAGCTCTCGGGAGTATGGCACAGATACGCAGTATTTT. Translation: CASSREYGTDTQYF.

The rearrangement uses TRBV18 and TRBJ2-5; TRBD1 agrees at 10 bases. The length of the CDR3 is 15 residues. Losses at the gene ends were 3 bases for V and 1 base for J; bases not matched to a gene: 2. CDR1 is KGHSH and CDR2 is LQKENI in the germline V gene. The CDR3 nucleotides are TGTGCCAGCTCACCGCGGACAGGGGGCCAAGAGACCCAGTACTTC. Translating it yields CASSPRTGGQETQYF.

The V gene is TRBV5-6, the J gene TRBJ1-1, with D hard to call. The V gene's germline CDR1 is SGHDT and CDR2 YYEEEE. The V end was cut by 6 bases, the J end by 1 base, with 13 bases between. This CDR3 has 14 residues. The CDR3 bases are TGTGCCAGCAACTCGGGTTTTTCGAACACTGAAGCTTTCTTT. This codes for CASNSGFSNTEAFF.

The chain joins TRBV9 to TRBJ2-1; 11 bases agree with TRBD1. Trimming at V came to 3 bases and at J to 4 bases, leaving 3 bases not matched to a gene. The germline V gene has CDR1 SGDLS and CDR2 YYNGEE. This CDR3 is built from 15 residues. The CDR3 protein is CASSAGTGGYNEQFF. The CDR3 DNA is TGTGCCAGCAGCGCCGGGACAGGGGGTTACAATGAGCAGTTCTTC.

The chain couples TRBV19 to TRBJ2-3; 12 bases match TRBD2. The CDR3 has 21 residues. Germline V gene data show CDR1 as LNHDA and CDR2 as SQIVND (reference sequence). V lost 6 bases and J lost 2; bases outside the gene matches: 21. The CDR3 reads CASRSQTTSGGLDLNTDTQYF. The CDR3 DNA reads TGTGCCAGTAGGTCCCAAACCACTAGCGGGGGGCTAGATCTTAACACAGATACGCAGTATTTT.

The chain employs TRBV5-6 and TRBJ2-2; 7 bases agree with TRBD2. Trimming at V came to 3 bases and at J to 7 bases, leaving 3 bases not matched to a gene. This CDR3 is built from 13 residues. The V gene's germline CDR1 is SGHDT and CDR2 YYEEEE. The chain's CDR3 is CASSSLASGELFF. In DNA form, the CDR3 reads TGTGCCAGCAGCTCACTAGCGAGCGGGGAGCTGTTTTTT.